This T cell receptor beta chain was observed in a study of T cell responses to AZD1222 COVID-19 vaccine. The table came from immunoSEQ multiplex PCR; TCRdb's copy has only in-frame clones and leaves some out. The sample has roughly 150,000 clones, roughly 80% seen once. The source material was peripheral blood, sampled on day 0 of AZD1222 vaccination. The sequence came from an adult in good health.

The CDR3 reads CASSLRTGQGSYNEQFF. The CDR3 DNA is TGTGCCAGCAGCTTGCGGACAGGCCAGGGCTCCTACAATGAGCAGTTCTTC. This chain uses TRBV3-1 (or the pseudogene TRBV3-2) with TRBJ2-1; 7 nucleotides match TRBD1. The CDR3 has 17 residues. Per the germline V gene, CDR1 is LGHDT and CDR2 is YNNKEL (reference sequence). After removal of 5 bases from V and 0 bases from J, the junction contained 10 bases not matched to a gene.